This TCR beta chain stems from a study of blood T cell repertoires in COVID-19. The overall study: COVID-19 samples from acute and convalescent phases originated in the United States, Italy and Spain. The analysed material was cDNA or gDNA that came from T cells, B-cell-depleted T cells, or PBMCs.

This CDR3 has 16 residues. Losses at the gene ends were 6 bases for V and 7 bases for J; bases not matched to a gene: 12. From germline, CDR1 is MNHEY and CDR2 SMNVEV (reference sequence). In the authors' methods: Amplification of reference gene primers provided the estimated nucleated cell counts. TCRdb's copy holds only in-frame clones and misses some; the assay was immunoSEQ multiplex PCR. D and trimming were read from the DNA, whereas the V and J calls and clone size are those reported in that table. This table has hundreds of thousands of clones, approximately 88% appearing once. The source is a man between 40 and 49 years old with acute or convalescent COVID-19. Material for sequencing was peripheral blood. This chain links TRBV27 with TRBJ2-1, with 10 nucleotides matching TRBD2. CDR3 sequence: CASSTLSGGASNEQFF. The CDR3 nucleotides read TGTGCCAGCAGCACCCTAAGCGGGGGGGCAAGTAATGAGCAGTTCTTC.